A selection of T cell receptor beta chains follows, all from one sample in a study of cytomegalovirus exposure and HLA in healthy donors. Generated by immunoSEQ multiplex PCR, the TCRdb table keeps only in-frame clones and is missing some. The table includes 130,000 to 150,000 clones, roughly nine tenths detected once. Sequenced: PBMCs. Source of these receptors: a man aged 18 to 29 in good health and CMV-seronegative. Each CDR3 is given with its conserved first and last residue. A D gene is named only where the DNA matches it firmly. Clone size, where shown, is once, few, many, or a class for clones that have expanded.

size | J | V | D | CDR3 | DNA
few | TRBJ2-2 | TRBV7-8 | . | CASSLPRPLNTGELFF | TGTGCCAGCAGCTTACCCAGGCCCCTGAACACCGGGGAGCTGTTTTTT
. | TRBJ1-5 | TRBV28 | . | CASSLGGSNQPQHF | TGTGCCAGCAGTTTGGGGGGTAGCAATCAGCCCCAGCATTTT
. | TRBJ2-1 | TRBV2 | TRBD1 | CASNPDRYYNEQFF | TGTGCCAGCAACCCGGACAGGTACTACAATGAGCAGTTCTTC
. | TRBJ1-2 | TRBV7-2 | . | CASRIPGPFGRDTF | TGTGCCAGCAGGATACCGGGCCCATTCGGGCGGGACACCTTC
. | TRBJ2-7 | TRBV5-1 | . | CASSPGGVYEQYF | TGCGCCAGCAGCCCCGGCGGGGTTTACGAGCAGTACTTC
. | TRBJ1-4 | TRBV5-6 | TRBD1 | CASSLRTGNEKLFF | TGTGCCAGCAGCTTAAGGACAGGGAATGAAAAACTGTTTTTT
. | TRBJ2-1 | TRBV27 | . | CASSFRAVTYNEQFF | TGTGCCAGCAGTTTCAGGGCCGTCACCTACAATGAGCAGTTCTTC
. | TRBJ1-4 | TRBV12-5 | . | CASGLGGAEKLFF | TGTGCTAGTGGTTTAGGTGGGGCTGAAAAACTGTTTTTT
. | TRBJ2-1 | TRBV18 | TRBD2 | CASSPLPGLAGGEGNYNEQFF | TGTGCCAGCTCACCACTCCCGGGACTAGCGGGAGGAGAGGGCAACTACAATGAGCAGTTCTTC
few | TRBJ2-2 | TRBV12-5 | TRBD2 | CASAIAGANTGELFF | TGTGCTAGTGCTATAGCGGGGGCGAACACCGGGGAGCTGTTTTTT
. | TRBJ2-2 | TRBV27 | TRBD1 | CASQGTANTGELFF | TGTGCCAGTCAAGGGACAGCGAACACCGGGGAGCTGTTTTTT
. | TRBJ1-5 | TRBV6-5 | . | CASSYREGNQPQHF | TGTGCCAGCAGTTACAGGGAGGGAAATCAGCCCCAGCATTTT
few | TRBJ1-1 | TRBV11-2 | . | CASTHAVNTEAFF | TGTGCCAGCACCCATGCGGTGAACACTGAAGCTTTCTTT
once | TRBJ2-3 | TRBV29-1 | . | CSVEDWGEQSTDTQYF | TGCAGCGTTGAAGATTGGGGCGAGCAAAGCACAGATACGCAGTATTTT
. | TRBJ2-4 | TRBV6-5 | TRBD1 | CASSYAGTGVDIQYF | TGTGCCAGCAGTTACGCGGGGACAGGGGTTGACATTCAGTACTTC
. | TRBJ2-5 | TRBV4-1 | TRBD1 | CASSQREGAQETQYF | TGCGCCAGCAGCCAAAGAGAGGGGGCCCAAGAGACCCAGTACTTC
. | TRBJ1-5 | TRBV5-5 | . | CASSSSLTDYLNQPQHF | TGTGCCAGCAGCTCCTCACTCACCGACTACCTCAATCAGCCCCAGCATTTT
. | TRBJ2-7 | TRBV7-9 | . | CASSLTSGMGSYEQYF | TGTGCCAGCAGCTTAACTTCAGGGATGGGATCCTACGAGCAGTACTTC
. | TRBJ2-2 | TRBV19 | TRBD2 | CASSGGAGELFF | TGTGCCAGTAGCGGGGGGGCCGGGGAGCTGTTTTTT
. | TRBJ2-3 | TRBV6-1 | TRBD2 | CASSEVRKRGVTDTQYF | TGTGCCAGCAGTGAAGTTAGGAAGCGGGGGGTAACAGATACGCAGTATTTT
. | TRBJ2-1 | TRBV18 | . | CASSISGGGLSYNEQFF | TGTGCCAGCTCCATAAGTGGTGGCGGGCTCTCCTACAATGAGCAGTTCTTC
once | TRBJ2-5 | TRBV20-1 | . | CSARQGETQYF | TGCAGTGCTAGGCAGGGCGAGACCCAGTACTTC
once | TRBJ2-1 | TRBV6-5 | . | CASGNAGSYNEQFF | TGTGCCAGCGGTAATGCGGGCTCCTACAATGAGCAGTTCTTC
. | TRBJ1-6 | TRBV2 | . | CASSAEGISSYNSPLHF | TGTGCCAGCAGTGCGGAGGGGATCAGCTCCTATAATTCACCCCTCCACTTT
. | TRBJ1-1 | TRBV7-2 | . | CASSSLGLDYERNTEAFF | TGTGCCAGCAGCTCCCTCGGGTTAGACTACGAGCGGAACACTGAAGCTTTCTTT
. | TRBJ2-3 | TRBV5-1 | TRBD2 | CASSFGLAGGPDTQYF | TGCGCCAGCAGCTTCGGACTAGCGGGAGGGCCGGATACGCAGTATTTT
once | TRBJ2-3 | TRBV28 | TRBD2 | CASSILAGLRTDTQYF | TGTGCCAGCAGCATACTAGCGGGCCTTCGGACAGATACGCAGTATTTT
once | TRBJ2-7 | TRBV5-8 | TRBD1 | CASSSGTKGAEQYF | TGTGCCAGCAGCTCCGGGACGAAGGGGGCCGAGCAGTACTTC
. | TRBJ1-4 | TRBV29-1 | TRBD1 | CSARTGSIEKLFF | TGCAGCGCCCGGACAGGTTCTATTGAAAAACTGTTTTTT
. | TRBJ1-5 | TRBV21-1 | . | CASSPSRHSRSNQPQHF | TGTGCCAGCAGCCCAAGTCGTCATTCGAGGAGCAATCAGCCCCAGCATTTT
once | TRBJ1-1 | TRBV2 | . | CASSGQGSTEAFF | TGTGCCAGCAGTGGGCAGGGATCCACTGAAGCTTTCTTT
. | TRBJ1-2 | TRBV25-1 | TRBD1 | CASSDRAGGFYGYTF | TGTGCCAGCAGTGATCGGGCAGGGGGCTTCTATGGCTACACCTTC
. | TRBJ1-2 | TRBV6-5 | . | CASSFSTDLYGYTF | TGTGCCAGCAGTTTCTCGACAGACCTCTATGGCTACACCTTC
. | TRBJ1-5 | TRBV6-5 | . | CASSPLTRNQPQHF | TGTGCCAGCAGCCCCCTTACTAGGAATCAGCCCCAGCATTTT
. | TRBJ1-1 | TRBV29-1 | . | CSVEAGGGTEAFF | TGCAGCGTTGAAGCGGGGGGAGGGACCGAAGCTTTCTTT
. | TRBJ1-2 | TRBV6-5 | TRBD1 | CASSYLGTGGGYTF | TGTGCCAGCAGTTACCTAGGGACAGGGGGAGGCTACACCTTC
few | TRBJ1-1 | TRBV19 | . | CASSRGHMNTEAFF | TGTGCCAGTAGCAGAGGACACATGAACACTGAAGCTTTCTTT
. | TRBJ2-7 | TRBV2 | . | CASSVTDAGSYEQYF | TGTGCCAGCAGTGTAACGGACGCGGGATCCTACGAGCAGTACTTC
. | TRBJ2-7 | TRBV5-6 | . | CASSGGSLYEQYF | TGTGCCAGCAGCGGCGGGTCTCTCTACGAGCAGTACTTC
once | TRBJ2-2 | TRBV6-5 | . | CASSYSSLANTGELFF | TGTGCCAGCAGTTACTCGTCGCTAGCGAACACCGGGGAGCTGTTTTTT
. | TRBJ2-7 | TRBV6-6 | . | CASSYPSHTQAGEQYF | TGTGCCAGCAGTTACCCCAGTCACACCCAAGCGGGCGAGCAGTACTTC
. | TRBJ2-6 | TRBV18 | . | CASSPRGAGSHGANVLTF | TGTGCCAGCTCACCACGTGGGGCAGGGTCGCATGGGGCCAACGTCCTGACTTTC
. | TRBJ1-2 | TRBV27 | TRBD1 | CASSLTWDSSYGYTF | TGTGCCAGCAGTCTGACTTGGGACAGTTCTTATGGCTACACCTTC
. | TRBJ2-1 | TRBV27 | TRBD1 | CASSQDPGGNEQFF | TGTGCCAGCAGTCAGGATCCAGGGGGCAATGAGCAGTTCTTC
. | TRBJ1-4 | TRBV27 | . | CASSVRTATNEKLFF | TGTGCCAGCAGTGTCCGGACAGCAACTAATGAAAAACTGTTTTTT
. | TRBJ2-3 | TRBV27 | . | CASSLGWEMADTQYF | TGTGCCAGCTCTCTAGGGTGGGAGATGGCAGATACGCAGTATTTT
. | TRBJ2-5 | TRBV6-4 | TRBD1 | CASSSQTGETQYF | TGTGCCAGCAGCTCTCAGACAGGGGAGACCCAGTACTTC
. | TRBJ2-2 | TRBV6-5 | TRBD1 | CASRNTGGYTGELFF | TGTGCCAGCAGAAATACAGGGGGCTACACCGGGGAGCTGTTTTTT
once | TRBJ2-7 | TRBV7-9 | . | CASSLATGGQDHEQYF | TGTGCCAGCAGCTTAGCGACGGGGGGACAGGACCACGAGCAGTACTTC
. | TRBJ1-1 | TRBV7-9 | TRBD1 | CASSLGYRGNTEAFF | TGTGCCAGCAGCTTAGGGTACAGGGGGAACACTGAAGCTTTCTTT
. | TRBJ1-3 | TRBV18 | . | CASSPPTGDSGNTIYF | TGTGCCAGCTCACCTCCTACGGGGGACTCTGGAAACACCATATATTTT
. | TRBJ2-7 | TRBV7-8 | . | CASSRSNPTYEQYF | TGTGCCAGCAGCCGATCTAACCCCACCTACGAGCAGTACTTC
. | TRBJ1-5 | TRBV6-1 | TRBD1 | CASRQTGTDQPQHF | TGTGCCAGCAGGCAGACAGGGACGGATCAGCCCCAGCATTTT
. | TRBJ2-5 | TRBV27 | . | CASSWAARSRETQYF | TGTGCCAGCAGTTGGGCCGCGCGAAGTCGAGAGACCCAGTACTTC
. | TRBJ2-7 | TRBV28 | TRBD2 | CASSFGGAGEGEQYF | TGTGCCAGCAGTTTCGGGGGGGCGGGCGAGGGCGAGCAGTACTTC
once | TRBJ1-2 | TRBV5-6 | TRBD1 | CASRPTGGWADGYTF | TGTGCCAGCAGGCCGACAGGGGGGTGGGCTGATGGCTACACCTTC
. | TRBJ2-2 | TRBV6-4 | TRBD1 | CASSERGTDTGELFF | TGTGCCAGCAGTGAGAGGGGGACAGACACCGGGGAGCTGTTTTTT